These 27 T cell receptor beta chains came from one sample sequenced in a study of T cells expressing NK-cell markers. From the 5' RACE reads, TCRdb lists one entry per CDR3 protein and no DNA. The sample's table shows about 390,000 distinct CDR3 sequences. The sequenced sample consisted of blood T cells: a sorted CD56 or NKG2C T cell subset, CD4+ or CD8+ T cells, or bulk PBMC T cells (not recorded which). The receptors shown here come from a woman between 50 and 59 years old in good health.

J is TRBJ1-2 and V is TRBV7-3; TCRdb designates TRBD1, a call that cannot be tested without DNA. The germline V gene has CDR1 SGHTA and CDR2 FQGTGA. The CDR3 covers 21 residues. Here the CDR3 reads CASSFGSTLGARQTTDYGYTF.

The chain is built from TRBV7-3 and TRBJ2-2; the TCRdb call, TRBD1, lacks DNA for checking. The CDR3 is made up of 15 amino acids. Per the germline V gene, CDR1 is SGHTA and CDR2 is FQGTGA. The CDR3 here is CASSLGWGRTGELFF.

V is TRBV20-1 and J is TRBJ1-1; the TCRdb D gene call, TRBD1, has no DNA to confirm it. Germline V CDR1 and CDR2: DFQATT, SNEGSKA (reference sequence). The CDR3 contains 17 residues. The CDR3 reads CSARDLKAGAVDTEAFF.

The genes are TRBV12-3 or TRBV12-4 and TRBJ2-2; TCRdb's assignment of TRBD1 cannot be checked, as there is no DNA. CDR3 length: 16 residues. The CDR3 protein is CASSLMTGGNTGELFF.

V is TRBV6-5 and J is TRBJ2-1; the TRBD2 assignment by TCRdb is unverifiable without DNA. Germline values: CDR1 MNHEY, CDR2 SVGAGI. The CDR3 has 14 residues. This CDR3 reads CASSYTSEDNEQFF.

The V and J genes are TRBV21-1 and TRBJ1-5. TRBV21-1 is annotated as a pseudogene. The CDR3 totals 17 residues. The CDR3 loop is CASSKDWQGFGNQPQHF.

The rearrangement joins TRBV6-5 to TRBJ2-3; the D gene TCRdb calls, TRBD1, cannot be checked with no DNA. Germline lookup yields CDR1 MNHEY and CDR2 SVGAGI. The CDR3 covers 14 residues. CDR3 region: CASRGTGRKDTQYF.

V is TRBV6-2 or TRBV6-3 and J is TRBJ2-7; TCRdb's assignment of TRBD1 cannot be checked, as there is no DNA. Germline V CDR1 and CDR2: MNHEY, SVGEGT. The CDR3 totals 12 residues. CDR3 amino acids: CASSYWGGEQYF.

J is TRBJ1-6 and V is TRBV13; absent DNA, TCRdb's TRBD1 call cannot be checked. The CDR3 contains 14 residues. Per germline, CDR1 PRHDT and CDR2 FYEKMQ (reference sequence). The chain's CDR3 is CASSSGQGDSPLHF.

The chain is built from TRBV14 and TRBJ2-1; the TRBD2 assignment by TCRdb is unverifiable without DNA. The CDR3 spans 12 residues. The V gene's germline CDR1 is SGHDN and CDR2 FVKESK. The CDR3 sequence: CASSPGLGGQFF.

V is TRBV28 and J is TRBJ2-2; the TRBD1 assignment by TCRdb is unverifiable without DNA. Germline values: CDR1 MDHEN, CDR2 SYDVKM. The CDR3 sequence is 16 residues long. This CDR3 is CASRLTGTGNTGELFF.

The gene calls are TRBV12-3 or TRBV12-4 and TRBJ2-3. This CDR3 is 11 amino acids long. CDR3 sequence reads: CASSSLGTQYF.

This chain connects TRBV5-5 to TRBJ1-1. The CDR3 has 14 amino acids. The germline V gene encodes CDR1 SGHKS and CDR2 YYEKEE (reference sequence). The CDR3 reads CASSLDLRGTEAFF.

The chain is built from TRBV28 and TRBJ2-2; there is no DNA to check the TCRdb D call of TRBD2. CDR1 and CDR2 (germline): MDHEN, SYDVKM. The CDR3 spans 13 residues. The CDR3 region is CASSEREAGELFF. The whole variable domain, filled in from reference TRBV28 and TRBJ2-2, reads DVKVTQSSRYLVKRTGEKVFLECVQDMDHENMFWYRQDPGLGLRLIYFSYDVKMKEKGDIPEGYSVSREKKERFSLILESASTNQTSMYLCASSEREAGELFFGEGSRLTVL.

J is TRBJ2-5 and V is TRBV20-1; TCRdb names TRBD2, which stays unverified in the absence of DNA. The CDR3 spans 15 residues. CDR1 and CDR2 (germline): DFQATT, SNEGSKA (reference sequence). The CDR3: CSVRRGTVTGEAQYF.

The genes are TRBV29-1 and TRBJ2-1; TCRdb's assignment of TRBD1 cannot be checked, as there is no DNA. The CDR3 runs to 15 residues. Germline V gives CDR1 SQVTM, CDR2 ANQGSEA. The chain's CDR3 is CSVEVSPGTVYEQFF.

This chain uses TRBV14 with TRBJ2-3; the D call of TRBD2 rests on TCRdb alone, since no DNA is present to check it. The CDR3 totals 19 residues. Germline V lookup: CDR1 SGHDN, CDR2 FVKESK. CDR3 region: CASSQRGPTSGRATDTQYF.

The chain carries TRBV7-9 and TRBJ2-3; TCRdb lists TRBD1, though no DNA is available to test this call. The germline CDR1 and CDR2 sequences are SEHNR and FQNEAQ (reference sequence). CDR3 size: 15 residues. The CDR3 is CASSLVRGQTDTQYF.

This chain connects TRBV5-1 to TRBJ1-1; TCRdb gives TRBD1 as the D gene, but with no DNA this cannot be confirmed. CDR1 and CDR2 from the germline V gene are SGHRS and YFSETQ. This CDR3 has 15 amino acids. The CDR3: CASSLGRDRGLWAFF.

This chain uses TRBV9 with TRBJ2-1; TCRdb's D call, TRBD2, is unchecked because there is no DNA. There are 18 residues in the CDR3. The germline CDR1 and CDR2 sequences are SGDLS and YYNGEE. The CDR3 protein is CASTEGTSGGNTYNEQFF.

The V and J genes are TRBV20-1 and TRBJ1-1. The germline gives CDR1 DFQATT, CDR2 SNEGSKA (reference sequence). This CDR3 region has 13 residues. CDR3 loop: CSARSARRSEAFF.

The chain combines TRBV7-9 with TRBJ2-1; no DNA is available, so the TRBD2 call from TCRdb remains unchecked. The CDR3 is 15 residues long. Germline V CDR1 and CDR2: SEHNR, FQNEAQ (reference sequence). This chain's CDR3 is CASSLLGAGRNEQFF.

CDR3 region: CASSPRQPGSTDTQYF. The chain couples TRBV10-1 to TRBJ2-3; the TCRdb D gene call, TRBD1, has no DNA to confirm it. From germline, CDR1 is WNHNN and CDR2 SYGVQD (reference sequence). The CDR3 consists of 16 residues.

The chain links TRBV29-1 to TRBJ1-3. The CDR3 contains 14 residues. The germline CDR1 and CDR2 sequences are SQVTM and ANQGSEA. CDR3 residues: CSVEDGRAGNTIYF.

The chain uses TRBV15 and TRBJ2-3; the TCRdb call, TRBD1, lacks DNA for checking. CDR1 LNHNV and CDR2 YYDKDF come from the germline V gene (reference sequence). The CDR3 is 15 amino acids. The CDR3 region is CATSRKGGATDTQYF.

The V gene is TRBV5-1, the J gene TRBJ2-4. Per the germline V gene, CDR1 is SGHRS and CDR2 is YFSETQ. The CDR3 loop spans 15 amino acids. The CDR3 loop reads CASSPQVITKNIQYF.

The genes are TRBV3-1 and TRBJ1-1. The CDR3 is 13 amino acids. CDR1 LGHDT and CDR2 YNNKEL come from the germline V gene (reference sequence). The CDR3 sequence is CASSAFVSTEAFF.